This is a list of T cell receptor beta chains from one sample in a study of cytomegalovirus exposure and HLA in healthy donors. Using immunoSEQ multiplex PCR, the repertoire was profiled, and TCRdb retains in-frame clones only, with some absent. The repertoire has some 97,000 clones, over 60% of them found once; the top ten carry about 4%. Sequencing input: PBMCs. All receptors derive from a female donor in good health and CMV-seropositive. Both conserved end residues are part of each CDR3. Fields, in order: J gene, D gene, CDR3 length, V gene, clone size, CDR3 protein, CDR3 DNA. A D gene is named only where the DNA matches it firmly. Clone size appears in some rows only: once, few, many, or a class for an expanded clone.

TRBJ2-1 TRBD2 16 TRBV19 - CASSTAGTSGGDGQFF TGTGCCAGTAGTACAGCCGGGACTAGCGGGGGGGACGGGCAGTTCTTC
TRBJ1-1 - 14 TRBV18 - CASVGRAKDREAFF TGTGCCAGCGTGGGGAGGGCTAAAGACAGGGAAGCTTTCTTT
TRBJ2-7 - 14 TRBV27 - CASSLSEGGYEQYF TGTGCCAGCAGTTTATCGGAGGGTGGCTACGAGCAGTACTTC
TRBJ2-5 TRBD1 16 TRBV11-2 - CASSLGTGPFQETQYF TGTGCCAGCAGCCTTGGGACAGGGCCGTTCCAAGAGACCCAGTACTTC
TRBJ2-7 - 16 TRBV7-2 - CASSLARSRSSYEQYF TGTGCCAGCAGCTTAGCGCGTAGCAGAAGCTCCTACGAGCAGTACTTC
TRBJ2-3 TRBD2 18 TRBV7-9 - CASSFRVTSGESTDTQYF TGTGCCAGCAGCTTTAGAGTGACTAGCGGGGAGAGCACAGATACGCAGTATTTT
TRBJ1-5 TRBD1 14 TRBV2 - CASSAGTDNQPQHF TGTGCCAGCAGCGCCGGGACAGACAATCAGCCCCAGCATTTT
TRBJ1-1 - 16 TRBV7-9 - CSSSFGGSGGNTEAFF TGTTCCAGCAGCTTCGGGGGGTCGGGAGGGAACACTGAAGCTTTCTTT
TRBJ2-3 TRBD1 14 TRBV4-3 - CASSQATGADTQYF TGCGCCAGCAGCCAAGCGACAGGGGCAGATACGCAGTATTTT
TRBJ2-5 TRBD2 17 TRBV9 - CASSPGIAGGNRETQYF TGTGCCAGCAGCCCCGGGATAGCGGGGGGAAATAGGGAGACCCAGTACTTC
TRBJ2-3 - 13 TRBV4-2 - CASSQVTADTQYF TGTGCCAGCAGCCAAGTAACGGCAGATACGCAGTATTTT
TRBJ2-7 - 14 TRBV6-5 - CASRPGGSTYEQYF TGTGCCAGCAGACCAGGTGGGTCGACCTACGAGCAGTACTTC
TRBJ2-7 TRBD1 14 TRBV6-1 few CASRRTGLNYEQYF TGTGCCAGCAGGCGGACAGGGCTCAACTACGAGCAGTACTTC
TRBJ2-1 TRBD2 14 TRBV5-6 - CASGDSGGYNEQFF TGTGCCAGCGGGGATAGCGGGGGTTACAATGAGCAGTTCTTC
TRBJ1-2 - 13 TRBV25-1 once CASSDRGSDGYTF TGTGCCAGCAGTGACAGGGGAAGTGATGGCTACACCTTC
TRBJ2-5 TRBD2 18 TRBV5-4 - CASSLGPPTSGRSETQYF TGTGCCAGCAGCTTGGGTCCTCCGACTAGCGGGAGATCAGAGACCCAGTACTTC
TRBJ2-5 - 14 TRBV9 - CASSVGGPQETQYF TGTGCCAGCAGCGTAGGCGGGCCCCAAGAGACCCAGTACTTC
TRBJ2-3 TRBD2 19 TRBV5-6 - CASSLLAGGRRVMTDTQYF TGTGCCAGCAGCTTACTAGCGGGAGGGCGAAGGGTGATGACAGATACGCAGTATTTT
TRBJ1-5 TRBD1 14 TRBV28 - CASTQQGLGQPQHF TGTGCCAGCACCCAACAGGGGCTTGGTCAGCCCCAGCATTTT
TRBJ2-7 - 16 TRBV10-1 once CASSESTGGTFYEQYF TGCGCCAGCAGTGAGTCGACCGGGGGAACTTTTTACGAGCAGTACTTC
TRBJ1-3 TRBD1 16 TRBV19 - CASSIGQGAFGNTIYF TGTGCCAGTAGTATTGGACAGGGGGCCTTCGGAAACACCATATATTTT
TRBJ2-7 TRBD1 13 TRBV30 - CACPGQGPYEQYF TGTGCCTGTCCGGGACAGGGACCGTACGAGCAGTACTTC
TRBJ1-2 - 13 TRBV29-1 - CSVEVGGRGGYTF TGCAGCGTTGAAGTGGGGGGAAGGGGTGGCTACACCTTC
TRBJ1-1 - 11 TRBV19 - CATIENTEAFF TGTGCCACGATAGAAAACACTGAAGCTTTCTTT
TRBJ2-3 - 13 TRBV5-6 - CASSLGGTDTQYF TGTGCCAGCAGCTTGGGAGGGACAGATACGCAGTATTTT
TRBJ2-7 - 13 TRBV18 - CASSPPSGVEQYF TGTGCCAGCTCTCCGCCCTCAGGGGTCGAGCAGTACTTC
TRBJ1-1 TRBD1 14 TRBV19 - CASSNRGRNTEAFF TGTGCCAGTAGTAACAGGGGGCGCAACACTGAAGCTTTCTTT
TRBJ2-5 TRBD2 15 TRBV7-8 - CASSADGLAGETQYF TGTGCCAGCAGCGCCGATGGACTAGCGGGAGAGACCCAGTACTTC
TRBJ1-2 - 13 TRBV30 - CAWSDMSNYGYTF TGTGCCTGGAGTGATATGTCTAACTATGGCTACACCTTC
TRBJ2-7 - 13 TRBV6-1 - CAIRRGNSYEQYF TGTGCCATCCGACGGGGGAACTCCTACGAGCAGTACTTC
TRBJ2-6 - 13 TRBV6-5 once CASRRAGANVLTF TGTGCCAGCCGGAGGGCTGGGGCCAACGTCCTGACTTTC
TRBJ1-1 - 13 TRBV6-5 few CASRLSENTEAFF TGTGCCAGCAGATTATCAGAGAACACTGAAGCTTTCTTT